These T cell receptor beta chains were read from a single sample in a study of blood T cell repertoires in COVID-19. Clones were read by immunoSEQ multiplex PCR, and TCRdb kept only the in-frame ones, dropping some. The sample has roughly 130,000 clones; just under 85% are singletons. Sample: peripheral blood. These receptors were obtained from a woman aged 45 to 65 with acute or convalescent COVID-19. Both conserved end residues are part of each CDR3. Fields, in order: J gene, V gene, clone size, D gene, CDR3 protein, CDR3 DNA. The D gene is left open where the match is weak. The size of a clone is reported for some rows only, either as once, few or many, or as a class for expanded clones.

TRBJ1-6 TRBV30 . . CAWSAQVNSPLHF TGTGCCTGGAGTGCACAGGTTAATTCACCCCTCCACTTT
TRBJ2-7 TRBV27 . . CASSSLNYYEQYF TGTGCCAGCAGCTCCCTAAATTACTACGAGCAGTACTTC
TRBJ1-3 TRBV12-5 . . CANNSEAFGNTIYF TGTGCTAATAACTCAGAGGCGTTTGGAAACACCATATATTTT
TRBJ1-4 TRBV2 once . CASTRGTNEKLFF TGTGCCAGCACCCGAGGGACTAATGAAAAACTGTTTTTT
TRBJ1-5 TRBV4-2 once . CASSQDGGSGDNQPQHF TGTGCCAGCAGCCAAGACGGGGGTTCGGGGGACAATCAGCCCCAGCATTTT
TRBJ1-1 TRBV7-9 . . CASSTGGWGAEAFF TGTGCCAGCAGCACCGGGGGATGGGGGGCTGAAGCTTTCTTT
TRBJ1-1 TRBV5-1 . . CASSSDSMNTEAFF TGCGCCAGCAGCTCGGACAGCATGAACACTGAAGCTTTCTTT
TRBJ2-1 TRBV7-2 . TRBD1 CASSLGRGPSEQFF TGTGCCAGCAGCTTAGGCAGGGGGCCGAGTGAGCAGTTCTTC
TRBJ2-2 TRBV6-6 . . CASSSRRDTGELFF TGTGCCAGCAGTTCCAGACGGGACACCGGGGAGCTGTTTTTT
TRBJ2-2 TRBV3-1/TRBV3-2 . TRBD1 CASSTIGSGTGVTGELFF TGTGCCAGCAGTACTATAGGATCCGGGACAGGAGTCACCGGGGAGCTGTTTTTT
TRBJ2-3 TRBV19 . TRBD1 CASSSGTGRSTDTQYF TGTGCCAGTAGTAGCGGGACAGGGAGGAGCACAGATACGCAGTATTTT
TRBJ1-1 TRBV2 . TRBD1 CASSEVGAGGGLNTEAFF TGTGCCAGCAGTGAAGTTGGTGCAGGGGGAGGACTGAACACTGAAGCTTTCTTT
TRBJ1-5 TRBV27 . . CASSLAGDNQPQHF TGTGCCAGCAGTTTAGCAGGGGACAATCAGCCCCAGCATTTT
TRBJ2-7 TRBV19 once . CASSIDARGEQYF TGTGCCAGTAGTATTGACGCTCGAGGGGAGCAGTACTTC
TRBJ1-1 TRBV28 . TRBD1 CASSSGRGRKDTEAFF TGTGCCAGCAGTTCCGGGAGGGGGCGCAAGGACACTGAAGCTTTCTTT
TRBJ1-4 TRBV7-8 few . CASSLPGRAEKLFF TGTGCCAGCAGCTTACCGGGCAGGGCTGAAAAACTGTTTTTT
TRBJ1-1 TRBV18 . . CASSPMGRVNTEAFF TGTGCCAGCTCACCAATGGGGAGGGTGAACACTGAAGCTTTCTTT
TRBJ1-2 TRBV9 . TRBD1 CASSPNRGQGFFHGYTF TGTGCCAGCAGCCCTAACAGAGGACAGGGATTTTTCCATGGCTACACCTTC
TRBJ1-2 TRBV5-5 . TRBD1 CASSWGQGNNYGYTF TGTGCCAGCAGCTGGGGACAGGGAAATAACTATGGCTACACCTTC
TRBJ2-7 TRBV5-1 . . CASSPDFGGSYEQYF TGCGCCAGCAGCCCCGACTTTGGCGGCTCCTACGAGCAGTACTTC
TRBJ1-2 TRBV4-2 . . CASSQGTEGGYTF TGTGCCAGCAGCCAAGGCACAGAGGGTGGCTACACCTTC
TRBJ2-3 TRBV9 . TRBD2 CASSVTAGGRSTDTQYF TGTGCCAGCAGCGTAACTGCGGGGGGCCGTAGCACAGATACGCAGTATTTT
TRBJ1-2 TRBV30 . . CAWTLKWQGIDYGYTF TGTGCCTGGACCCTAAAGTGGCAGGGGATTGACTATGGCTACACCTTC
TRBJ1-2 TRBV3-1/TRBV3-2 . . CASSPKSTWSGYTF TGTGCCAGCAGCCCAAAGAGTACTTGGAGTGGCTACACCTTC
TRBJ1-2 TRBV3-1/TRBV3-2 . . CASSQDGQGTTNYGYTF TGTGCCAGCAGCCAAGACGGCCAGGGGACAACTAACTATGGCTACACCTTC
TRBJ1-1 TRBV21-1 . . CASSQTDLQGAAFF TGTGCCAGCAGCCAAACGGATCTACAGGGGGCGGCTTTCTTT
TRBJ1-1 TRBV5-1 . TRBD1 CASSWGDRVNTEAFF TGCGCCAGCAGCTGGGGGGACAGAGTGAACACTGAAGCTTTCTTT
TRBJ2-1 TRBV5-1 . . CASSPGNTAYNEQFF TGCGCCAGCAGCCCAGGGAACACCGCCTACAATGAGCAGTTCTTC
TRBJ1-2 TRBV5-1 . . CASSLDGADFYGYTF TGCGCCAGCAGCTTGGATGGGGCAGATTTCTATGGCTACACCTTC
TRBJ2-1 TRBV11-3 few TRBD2 CASSESGGVSYNEQFF TGTGCCAGCAGCGAAAGCGGGGGAGTCTCCTACAATGAGCAGTTCTTC
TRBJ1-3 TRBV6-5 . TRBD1 CAIERTGTGNTIYF TGTGCCATCGAAAGGACAGGGACTGGAAACACCATATATTTT
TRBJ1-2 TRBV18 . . CASSPQGADYGYTF TGTGCCAGCTCACCACAAGGGGCGGACTATGGCTACACCTTC
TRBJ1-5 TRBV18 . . CASSPRQGVNQPQHF TGTGCCAGCTCACCTCGCCAGGGCGTCAATCAGCCCCAGCATTTT
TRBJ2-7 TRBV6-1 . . CASSDGGESYEQYF TGTGCCAGCAGTGATGGAGGGGAATCCTACGAGCAGTACTTC
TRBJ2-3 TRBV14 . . CASSKPGLQNTDTQYF TGTGCCAGCAGCAAACCGGGACTCCAAAACACAGATACGCAGTATTTT
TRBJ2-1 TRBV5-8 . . CASSFRRDYNEQFF TGTGCCAGCAGCTTTCGACGGGATTACAATGAGCAGTTCTTC
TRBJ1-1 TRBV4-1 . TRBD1 CASSPRDRAWMNTEAFF TGCGCCAGCAGCCCCCGGGACAGGGCATGGATGAACACTGAAGCTTTCTTT
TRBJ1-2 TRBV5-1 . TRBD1 CASSETGNDYTF TGCGCCAGCAGTGAGACAGGGAATGACTACACCTTC
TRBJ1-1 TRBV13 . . CASSSRAGNTEAFF TGTGCCAGCAGCTCGAGGGCAGGGAACACTGAAGCTTTCTTT
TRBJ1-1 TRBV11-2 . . CASSLPGNTEAFF TGTGCCAGCAGCTTACCAGGAAACACTGAAGCTTTCTTT
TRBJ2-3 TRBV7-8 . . CASSPLMPADTQYF TGTGCCAGCAGCCCCTTGATGCCAGCAGATACGCAGTATTTT
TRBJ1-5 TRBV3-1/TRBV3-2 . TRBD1 CASSLTGTDQPQHF TGTGCCAGCAGCCTGACAGGGACTGATCAGCCCCAGCATTTT
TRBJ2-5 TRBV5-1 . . CASSLGQAQETQYF TGCGCCAGCAGCTTGGGGCAGGCCCAAGAGACCCAGTACTTC
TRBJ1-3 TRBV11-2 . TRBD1 CASSGTGPGNTIYF TGTGCCAGCAGCGGGACAGGGCCTGGAAACACCATATATTTT
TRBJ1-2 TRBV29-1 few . CSVEIEYYGYTF TGCAGCGTTGAAATAGAATACTATGGCTACACCTTC
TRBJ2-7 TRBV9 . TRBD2 CASSVTSGGYEQYF TGTGCCAGCAGCGTCACTAGCGGGGGCTACGAGCAGTACTTC
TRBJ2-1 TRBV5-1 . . CASSPDRTAYNEQFF TGCGCCAGCAGCCCTGATCGGACAGCGTACAATGAGCAGTTCTTC
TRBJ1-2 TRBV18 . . CASSPGQVNGYTF TGTGCCAGCTCACCAGGGCAGGTGAATGGCTACACCTTC
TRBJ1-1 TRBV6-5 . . CASSYGYLTGHTEAFF TGTGCCAGCAGTTACGGGTACCTGACAGGACACACTGAAGCTTTCTTT
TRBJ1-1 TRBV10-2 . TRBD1 CASRRTGGDEAFF TGCGCCAGCAGGAGGACAGGTGGTGATGAAGCTTTCTTT
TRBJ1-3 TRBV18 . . CASSPPVGSPGNTIYF TGTGCCAGCTCACCACCGGTGGGCAGTCCTGGAAACACCATATATTTT
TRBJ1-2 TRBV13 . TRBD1 CASSPRGVYGYTF TGTGCCAGCAGCCCCAGGGGGGTCTATGGCTACACCTTC
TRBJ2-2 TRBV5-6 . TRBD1 CASSSGTGWVELFF TGTGCCAGCAGCTCCGGGACAGGGTGGGTGGAGCTGTTTTTT
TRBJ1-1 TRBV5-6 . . CASSQNLQGSGTEAFF TGTGCCAGCAGCCAGAATCTACAGGGCAGCGGCACTGAAGCTTTCTTT
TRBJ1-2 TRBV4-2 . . CASSQDPGERGYTF TGTGCCAGCAGCCAAGATCCGGGGGAACGTGGCTACACCTTC
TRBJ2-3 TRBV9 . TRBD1 CASSVAGGGQGATQYF TGTGCCAGCAGCGTAGCTGGTGGGGGCCAGGGGGCTACGCAGTATTTT